This is a list of T cell receptor beta chains from one sample in a study of T cell clones after liver transplantation. Profiling relied on immunoSEQ multiplex PCR, and the TCRdb table lists in-frame clones only, not all of them. The sample yields 95,000 to 110,000 clones, approximately 79% seen once. This specimen consisted of CD4+ T cells from blood, obtained approximately 50 months after liver transplant. These receptors all come from a human patient who received a liver transplant. Some T cells may possibly be graft donor cells. CDR3s include the opening cysteine and the closing phenylalanine or tryptophan. D genes are given only for firm matches. Not all rows give a size; the values are once, few, many and, for expanded clones, a class.

clone_size	v_call	d_call	j_call	cdr3_aa	cdr3_nt
NA	TRBV9	NA	TRBJ1-5	CASSLGRRNQPQHF	TGTGCCAGCAGCCTGGGACGGAGAAATCAGCCCCAGCATTTT
once	TRBV5-1	NA	TRBJ2-2	CASSSTGNPNTGELFF	TGCGCCAGCAGCTCGACAGGCAACCCGAACACCGGGGAGCTGTTTTTT
NA	TRBV28	NA	TRBJ2-7	CASSLWGSRDEQYF	TGTGCCAGCAGTTTGTGGGGATCCCGTGACGAGCAGTACTTC
NA	TRBV10-2	TRBD1	TRBJ1-5	CATGTGRYQPQHF	TGCGCCACCGGGACAGGGAGGTATCAGCCCCAGCATTTT
NA	TRBV7-2	NA	TRBJ2-5	CASSLVRTRRSSQETQYF	TGTGCCAGCAGCTTAGTAAGAACTCGAAGGAGTTCTCAAGAGACCCAGTACTTC
NA	TRBV7-2	NA	TRBJ1-5	CASSSGWSYQPQHF	TGTGCCAGCAGTTCCGGGTGGAGTTATCAGCCCCAGCATTTT
NA	TRBV6-5	NA	TRBJ2-7	CASSWNAGSDEQYF	TGTGCCAGCAGTTGGAATGCAGGGTCCGACGAGCAGTACTTC
NA	TRBV27	TRBD1	TRBJ2-2	CASSPLPMTGRNTGELFF	TGTGCCAGCAGTCCTCTCCCAATGACAGGGAGGAACACCGGGGAGCTGTTTTTT
few	TRBV5-4	NA	TRBJ2-5	CASSAGPPNTGETQYF	TGTGCCAGCAGCGCCGGCCCTCCGAATACGGGAGAGACCCAGTACTTC
NA	TRBV5-6	NA	TRBJ2-7	CASSFRGEAAEQYF	TGTGCCAGCAGCTTTAGAGGGGAGGCGGCCGAGCAGTACTTC
NA	TRBV2	NA	TRBJ1-2	CASSERGNYGYTF	TGTGCCAGCAGTGAAAGGGGAAACTATGGCTACACCTTC
NA	TRBV19	NA	TRBJ2-3	CASIKGNTDTQYF	TGTGCCAGTATAAAAGGAAACACAGATACGCAGTATTTT
NA	TRBV9	TRBD1	TRBJ1-4	CASSVGQGGEKLFF	TGTGCCAGCAGCGTAGGACAGGGTGGTGAAAAACTGTTTTTT
NA	TRBV2	TRBD2	TRBJ2-7	CASATAGTYEQYF	TGTGCCAGCGCGACAGCGGGAACCTACGAGCAGTACTTC
NA	TRBV11-2	TRBD1	TRBJ1-2	CASRSSGGSGYTF	TGTGCCAGCAGGTCCTCAGGGGGCAGTGGCTACACCTTC
NA	TRBV6-4	NA	TRBJ1-5	CASSEGMNQPQHF	TGTGCCAGCAGCGAGGGGATGAATCAGCCCCAGCATTTT
NA	TRBV5-1	NA	TRBJ2-7	CASSLDLGPYEQYF	TGCGCCAGCAGCTTGGACCTGGGGCCCTACGAGCAGTACTTC
NA	TRBV5-4	NA	TRBJ2-3	CASSIPKDTQYF	TGTGCCAGCAGCATCCCGAAGGATACGCAGTATTTT
few	TRBV7-2	TRBD1	TRBJ1-6	CASSLQGLLAPLHF	TGTGCCAGCAGTCTACAGGGGCTCCTGGCACCCCTCCACTTT
once	TRBV6-5	TRBD2	TRBJ2-1	CAIFGGSAYNEQFF	TGTGCCATCTTCGGCGGGAGCGCCTACAATGAGCAGTTCTTC
NA	TRBV10-2	NA	TRBJ2-3	CASSGHRISDTQYF	TGCGCCAGCAGCGGACATCGAATTTCGGATACGCAGTATTTT
NA	TRBV4-2	NA	TRBJ2-7	CASSQFSRGIDEQYF	TGTGCCAGCAGCCAATTCAGCAGGGGTATCGACGAGCAGTACTTC
NA	TRBV4-1	NA	TRBJ2-2	CASSLLRVGGRTGELFF	TGCGCCAGCAGCCTTCTGAGGGTAGGGGGGCGCACCGGGGAGCTGTTTTTT
NA	TRBV29-1	NA	TRBJ1-1	CSVDGTVNTEAFF	TGCAGCGTTGACGGAACAGTGAACACTGAAGCTTTCTTT
NA	TRBV5-8	TRBD2	TRBJ2-1	CASRTHSLATSYNEQFF	TGTGCCAGCAGAACCCATTCACTAGCGACCTCCTACAATGAGCAGTTCTTC
NA	TRBV5-1	NA	TRBJ2-1	CASSTSSGRYNEQFF	NA
NA	TRBV7-2	NA	TRBJ2-4	CASSADRVNIQYF	TGTGCCAGCAGCGCAGACAGAGTAAACATTCAGTACTTC
NA	TRBV10-3	NA	TRBJ2-1	CAISEYNEQFF	TGTGCCATCAGTGAGTACAATGAGCAGTTCTTC
NA	TRBV10-2	NA	TRBJ1-2	CASSGGGYGYTF	TGCGCCAGCAGTGGAGGGGGTTATGGCTACACCTTC